This T cell receptor beta chain was identified during a study of T cell repertoires in cytomegalovirus infection (dated 2019 in TCRdb). Background for the entire study: The peptide stimulations were aimed at well-studied HLA-B-restricted epitopes as well as recently identified HLA-C-restricted CMV epitopes, whose presentation resists viral immunomodulation. Donor HLA type was relevant to the analysis, as public TCR beta signatures indicated carriage of CMV infection together with the matching HLA type.

The treatment or condition label corresponds to: in vitro stimulation with specific CMV peptide epitopes to enrich CMV-specific T cells. Per the germline V gene, SGHTA is the CDR1 and FQGTGA is the CDR2. V and J are truncated by 2 bases and 9 bases respectively, leaving an intervening sequence of 7 bases. The cysteine opens and the phenylalanine closes a CDR3 of 12 amino acids. The kept DNA is CDR3 alone, 36 bases in frame from the first base. The sample holds a few counts of this clonotype. The clone's antigen remains unknown. No base quality information exists; no much larger clone differs at one position. TCRdb names Illumina HiSeq 1500 as the instrument used. The public reads were quality trimmed at Q25 with fastp and then assembled into clones with MiXCR by TCRdb, keeping productive beta chains. CDR3 protein duplicates are merged, each entry listing the most common genes and DNA. The sample profile shows fewer than 950,000 distinct CDR3 sequences; around a third of them were found once. The ten largest clones add up to around an eighth of the sample.

Broader findings and caveats from the paper: Carriers of CMV infection plus the relevant HLA type were discriminated by the cumulative frequency of public TCR beta family members in the study cohort and in an independent approximately 350-donor cohort. The ex vivo response was dominated by HLA-C-restricted CMV-specific TCR beta clonotypes, which also provided the single most frequent clonotype in two of eight donors.

Sample: cultured CD8+ T cells from PBMCs, taken from culture after CMV antigen stimulation. The chain couples TRBV7-3 to TRBJ2-2; too little of a D gene remains to name it. The origin of this receptor is a human donor in good health (CMV status not recorded). Some clones in this sample may be carry-over from other donors' samples. The CDR3 has the sequence CASSLSGRELFF. The nucleotide sequence reads as follows: TGTGCCAGCAGCTTATCCGGTCGGGAGCTGTTTTTT.